This T cell receptor (beta chain) was observed in a study of cytomegalovirus exposure and HLA in healthy donors. Findings and limits, study-wide: What TCR beta sequences reportedly achieved was accurate prediction of HLA-A and HLA-B alleles in most subjects. An analysis was carried out at a later point. It showed that HLA-associated TCR beta chains were more clonally expanded than equally common non-associated chains. Presence/absence results assume similar sequencing depth per donor, which may not hold. Among TCR beta chains, those listed as cytomegalovirus-associated numbered fewer than 200.

V gave up 6 bases and J gave up 5 bases, with 8 bases separating them. The CDR3 sequence is 11 residues long. Germline V gene lookup returns CDR1 SGHRS and CDR2 YFSETQ. Notes on this clone: Its antigen is unknown.

The PCR made use of 60 Vbeta and 13 Jbeta primers. Method: immunoSEQ multiplex PCR; TCRdb's copy keeps in-frame clones and lacks some. Of about 38,000 clones listed, 66% were seen once; the top ten hold 18%. The TCR originated in a man aged 45-65 years in good health and CMV-seropositive. The V call is TRBV5-1, the J call TRBJ2-5, with TRBD2 as a possible D gene (6 bases). The sequencing input was PBMCs. CDR3 DNA sequence: TGCGCCAGCATGGAGGGTGAGACCCAGTACTTC. Amino acid sequence: CASMEGETQYF.